This note documents a single T cell receptor beta chain sequence. Its antigen specificity is not known. Base-call qualities are not available, and no considerably larger clone is one nucleotide away. In Finland, the donors were immunologically healthy infants who were having open corrective cardiac surgery for congenital heart defects. For four of the eight donors, a small roughly 0.45-1 mL aliquot of peripheral blood was collected during surgery. Genomic DNA from blood samples was extracted from all available leukocytes rather than from a fixed cell number. ACK lysis buffer was used to clear erythrocytes from the blood, and the leukocytes were then kept as pellets at -70 degrees C. Genomic DNA was extracted from frozen cell pellets with a QIAsymphony instrument. These data originate in a study of human thymus T cells (dated by TCRdb to the early 2020s). For context, the study as a whole: TCR alpha and beta repertoires from about 8 infant thymus samples and a few related peripheral blood samples were characterized in the study. The infant donors were roughly 6 to 244 days old, and the cohort included several males and a couple of females.

V has 2 bases trimmed and J has 9 bases trimmed; junction bases matching no gene number 4. From the cysteine through the phenylalanine, the CDR3 covers 16 amino acids. Only the CDR3 portion is preserved as DNA: 48 bases, with reading frame beginning at the first base. The CDR1 and CDR2 encoded by the germline V gene are ENHRY and SYGVKD. The immunoSEQ multiplex PCR assay was used to amplify the TCRB and TCRAD loci from a standardized quantity of quality-controlled genomic DNA. The amplicons spanned the V(D)J region and were long enough to cover the CDR3 and allow V and J genes to be identified. The commercial immunoSEQ service was used to sequence amplicons on an Illumina platform. Under the source paper's analysis protocol: Primer bias and sequencing errors were corrected using previously described methods, and TCRAD and TCRB definitions followed the IMGT database. Repertoires were analysed with immunoSEQ Analyzer 3.0 and VDJTools, covering basic statistics, V/J segment usage, diversity estimates, rarefaction and pairwise overlap. To estimate diversity, the Chao1, ChaoE, Efron-Thisted, Shannon and inverse Simpson indices were applied, and diversity was also estimated on datasets down-sampled to the smallest sample. Repertoire overlap was determined by strict matching of CDR3 nucleotide sequence, V gene and J gene, and Jaccard-based multidimensional scaling clustering was applied. In TCRdb, the immuneACCESS table is reduced to in-frame sequences with V and J assigned. These tables do not hold every clone; where another copy was compared, an unresolved V gene accounts for under half, and the others remain unexplained. That table supplies the V and J calls and clone size; D and trimming were determined from the DNA. Across this sample there are tens of thousands of clones, with approximately 95% seen only once. The ten most abundant clones make up approximately 0.13% of the sample.

Study-level results and caveats: Biased V and J gene segment usage appeared to be present in both thymic and peripheral blood repertoires. Thymus samples yielded on average roughly 840,000 unique TCRB clonotypes, compared with 80,000 to 85,000 from blood samples.

The sequence derives from a boy younger than two with a congenital heart defect but otherwise immunologically healthy. Material for sequencing was blood. Rearrangement joined TRBV10-3 to TRBJ2-1, and 16 junctional nucleotides match TRBD2. The DNA is TGTGCCATCAGTGAGCGGGGACTAGCGGGGGGGCGTGAGCAGTTCTTC. This is translated as CAISERGLAGGREQFF.